Listed here are 2 T cell receptor beta chains from one sample, sequenced in a study of CD8 T cells in ankylosing spondylitis. In TCRdb, the 5' RACE reads were re-called with MiXCR into one record per CDR3 protein. This sample has 300,000 to 400,000 distinct CDR3 sequences, with roughly 15% found just once. Sequencing was performed on blood, either unsorted or a sorted T cell fraction (not recorded which). Receptors originate from a male donor with ankylosing spondylitis or in good health (not recorded which).

This clonotype was found a few times. This chain joins TRBV20-1 and TRBJ1-1, with D possibly matching TRBD1 (6 bases). CDR1 is DFQATT and CDR2 is SNEGSKA in the germline V gene (reference sequence). The V end lost 6 bases, the J end lost 1 base, and 15 bases lay between the germline ends. The CDR3 runs to 14 residues. As DNA, the CDR3 is TGCAGTGCACAACAGGGCGGGGGGAACACTGAAGCTTTCTTT. Translating gives CSAQQGGGNTEAFF.

There are a few counts of this clonotype. The V call is TRBV5-1, the J call TRBJ2-2; D ambiguous. The CDR3 contains 15 residues. Germline V gene data show CDR1 as SGHRS and CDR2 as YFSETQ. Trimming cost V 0 bases and J 3 bases, with 9 bases left between them. Here the CDR3 reads CASSLGHRDTGELFF. The CDR3, as DNA: TGCGCCAGCAGCTTGGGGCACCGGGACACCGGGGAGCTGTTTTTT.